A selection of T cell receptor beta chains follows, all from one sample in a study of beta chain features in type 1 diabetes. Produced via immunoSEQ multiplex PCR; TCRdb's table is partial and in-frame only. The sample holds over 500,000 clones, roughly a sixth seen once. Sequencing used naive CD4+ T cells from blood. Receptor source: a man younger than 35 in good health. The CDR3 runs from the conserved cysteine through the conserved F or W.

>TRBV21-1|TRBJ1-2
CASSKGKAGTMRGYTF
>TRBV9|TRBJ2-5
CASSVGGTGYGTQYF
>TRBV30|TRBJ2-7
CAWSERWGKIAYEQYF
>TRBV28|TRBJ1-5
CASSLSAKRRFSNQPQHF
>TRBV28|TRBJ1-4
CASSPPTPTNEKLFF
>TRBV9|TRBJ2-1
CASSVDRLGGSSYNEQFF
>TRBV2|TRBJ2-1
CASSELPGTDEQFF
>TRBV6-5|TRBJ2-1
CASSSISEQFF
>TRBV7-3|TRBJ2-3
CASSRGQGTDTQYF
>TRBV5-4|TRBJ2-5
CASSLRLDQETQYF
>TRBV7-9|TRBJ2-4
CASSLSPGQAFPPKNIQYF
>TRBV5-1|TRBJ2-6
CASSFGGVSGANVLTF
>TRBV7-3|TRBJ1-2
CASSSGQGRGYTF
>TRBV19|TRBJ2-7
CASSKQGGPYEQYF
>TRBV28|TRBJ2-5
CASSSPTSGNQETQYF
>TRBV6-1|TRBJ2-7
CASTAGQPYEQYF
>TRBV6-5|TRBJ1-1
CASSQGRTEAFF
>TRBV6-6|TRBJ1-2
CASRLLGATYGYTF
>TRBV7-9|TRBJ1-1
CASSPGGSGDIAFF